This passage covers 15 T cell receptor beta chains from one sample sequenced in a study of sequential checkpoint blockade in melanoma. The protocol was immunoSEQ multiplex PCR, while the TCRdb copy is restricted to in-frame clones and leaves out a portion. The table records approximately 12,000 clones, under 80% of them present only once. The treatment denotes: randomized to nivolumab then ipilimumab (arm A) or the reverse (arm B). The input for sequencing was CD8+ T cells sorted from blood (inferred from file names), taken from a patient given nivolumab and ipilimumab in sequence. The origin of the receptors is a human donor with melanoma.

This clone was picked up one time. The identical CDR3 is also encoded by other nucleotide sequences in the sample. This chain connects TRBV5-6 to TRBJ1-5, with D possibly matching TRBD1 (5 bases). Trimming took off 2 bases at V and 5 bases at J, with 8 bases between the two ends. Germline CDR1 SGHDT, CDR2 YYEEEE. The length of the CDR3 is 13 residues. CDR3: CASSFGGDQPQHF. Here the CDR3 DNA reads TGTGCCAGCAGCTTTGGAGGGGATCAGCCCCAGCATTTT.

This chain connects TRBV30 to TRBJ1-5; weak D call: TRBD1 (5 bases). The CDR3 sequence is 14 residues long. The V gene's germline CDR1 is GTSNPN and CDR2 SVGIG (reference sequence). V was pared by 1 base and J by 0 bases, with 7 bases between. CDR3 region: CAWSEGSSNQPQHF. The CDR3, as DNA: TGTGCCTGGAGTGAGGGGTCTAGCAATCAGCCCCAGCATTTT.

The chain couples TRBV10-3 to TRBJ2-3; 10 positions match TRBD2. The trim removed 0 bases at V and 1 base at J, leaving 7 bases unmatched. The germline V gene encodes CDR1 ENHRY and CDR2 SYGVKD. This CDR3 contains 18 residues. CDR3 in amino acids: CAISESIWTSGGTDTQYF. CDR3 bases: TGTGCCATCAGTGAGTCGATATGGACTAGCGGAGGCACAGATACGCAGTATTTT.

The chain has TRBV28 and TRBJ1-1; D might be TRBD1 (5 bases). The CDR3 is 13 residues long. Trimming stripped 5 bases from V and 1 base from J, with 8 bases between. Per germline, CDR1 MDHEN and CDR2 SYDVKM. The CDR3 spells CASSITGNTEAFF. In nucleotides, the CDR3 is TGTGCCAGCAGTATTACAGGGAACACTGAAGCTTTCTTT.

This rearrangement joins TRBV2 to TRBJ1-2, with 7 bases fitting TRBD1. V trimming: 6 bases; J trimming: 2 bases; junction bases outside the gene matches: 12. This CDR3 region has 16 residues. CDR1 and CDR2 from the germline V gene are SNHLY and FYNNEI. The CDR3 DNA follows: TGTGCCAGCAGGAGTGGGACAGATGCTCTAAACTATGGCTACACCTTC. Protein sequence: CASRSGTDALNYGYTF.

CDR3: CASSLAGRDTDTQYF. The DNA of the CDR3 is TGTGCCAGCAGCTTAGCGGGCAGGGACACAGATACGCAGTATTTT. The chain carries TRBV7-8 and TRBJ2-3, with D perhaps TRBD1 (5 bases). Trimming pared 0 bases from V and 2 bases from J, leaving 9 bases between. Per germline, CDR1 SGHVS and CDR2 FQNEAQ. The CDR3 length is 15 residues. Full variable domain (remainder filled in from reference TRBV7-8 and TRBJ2-3): GAGVSQSPRYKVAKRGQDVALRCDPISGHVSLFWYQQALGQGPEFLTYFQNEAQLDKSGLPSDRFFAERPEGSVSTLKIQRTQQEDSAVYLCASSLAGRDTDTQYFGPGTRLTVL.

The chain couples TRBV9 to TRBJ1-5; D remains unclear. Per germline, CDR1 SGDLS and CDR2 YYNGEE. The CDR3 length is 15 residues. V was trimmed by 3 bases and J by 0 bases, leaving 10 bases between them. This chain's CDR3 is CASSAEGYSNQPQHF. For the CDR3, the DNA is TGTGCCAGCAGCGCCGAGGGTTATAGCAATCAGCCCCAGCATTTT.

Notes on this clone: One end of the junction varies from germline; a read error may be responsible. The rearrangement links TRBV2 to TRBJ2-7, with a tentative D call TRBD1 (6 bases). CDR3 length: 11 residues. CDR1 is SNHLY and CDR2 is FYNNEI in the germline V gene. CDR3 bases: TGTGCCAGCAGTGAAGGGCAGAAGGGGGACTTC. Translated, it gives CASSEGQKGDF. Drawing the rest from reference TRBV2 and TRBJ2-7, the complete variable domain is EPEVTQTPSHQVTQMGQEVILRCVPISNHLYFYWYRQILGQKVEFLVSFYNNEISEKSEIFDDQFSVERPDGSNFTLKIRSTKLEDSAMYFCASSEGQKGDFGPGTRLTVT.

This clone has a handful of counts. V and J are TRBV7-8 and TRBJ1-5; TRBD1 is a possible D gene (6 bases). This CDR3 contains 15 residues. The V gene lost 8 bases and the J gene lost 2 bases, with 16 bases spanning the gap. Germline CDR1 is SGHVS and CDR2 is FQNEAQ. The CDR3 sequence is CASSPGVGGNQPQHF. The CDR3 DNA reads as TGTGCCAGCTCCCCAGGGGTAGGGGGCAATCAGCCCCAGCATTTT.

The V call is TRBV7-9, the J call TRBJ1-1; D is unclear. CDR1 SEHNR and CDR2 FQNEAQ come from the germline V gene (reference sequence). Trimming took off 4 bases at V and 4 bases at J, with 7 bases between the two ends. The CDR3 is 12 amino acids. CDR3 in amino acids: CASSSPGTEAFF. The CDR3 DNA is TGTGCCAGCAGCTCGCCAGGCACTGAAGCTTTCTTT.

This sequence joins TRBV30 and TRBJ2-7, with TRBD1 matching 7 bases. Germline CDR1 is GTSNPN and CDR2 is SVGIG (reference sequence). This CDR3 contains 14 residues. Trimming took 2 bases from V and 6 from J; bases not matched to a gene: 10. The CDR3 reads CAWSRTGKSSEQYF. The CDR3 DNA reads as TGTGCCTGGAGTCGGACAGGTAAATCAAGCGAGCAGTACTTC.

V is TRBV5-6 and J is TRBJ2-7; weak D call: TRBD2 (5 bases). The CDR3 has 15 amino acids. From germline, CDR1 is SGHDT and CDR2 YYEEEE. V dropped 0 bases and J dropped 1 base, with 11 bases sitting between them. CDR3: CASSLEGEMSYEQYF. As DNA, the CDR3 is TGTGCCAGCAGCTTGGAGGGAGAGATGTCCTACGAGCAGTACTTC.

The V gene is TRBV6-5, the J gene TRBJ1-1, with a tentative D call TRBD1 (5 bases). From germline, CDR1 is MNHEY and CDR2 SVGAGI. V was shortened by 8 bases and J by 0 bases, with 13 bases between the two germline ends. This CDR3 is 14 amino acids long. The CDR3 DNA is TGTGCCAGCCTAGCGGGGCAGGTGAACACTGAAGCTTTCTTT. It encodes CASLAGQVNTEAFF.

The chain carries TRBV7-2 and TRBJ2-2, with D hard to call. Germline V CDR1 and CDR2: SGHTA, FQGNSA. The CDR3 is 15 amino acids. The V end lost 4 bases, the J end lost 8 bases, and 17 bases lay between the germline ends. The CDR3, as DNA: TGTGCCAGCAGCTCCGAGCCCCATGAGTATGGGGAGCTGTTTTTT. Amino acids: CASSSEPHEYGELFF.

Here the CDR3 DNA reads TGTGCCAGCAGTGAAGGGGAGCAGATAGAGACCCAGTACTTC. Protein: CASSEGEQIETQYF. J is TRBJ2-5 and V is TRBV2; D is possibly TRBD2 (5 bases). Germline CDR1 is SNHLY and CDR2 is FYNNEI. The V end lost 1 base, the J end lost 4 bases, and 10 bases lay between the germline ends. The CDR3 covers 14 residues.